This T cell receptor beta chain was found in a study of blood T cell repertoires in COVID-19. Participant-given clinical history determined each cohort assignment. Germline V gene data show CDR1 as KGHSH and CDR2 as LQKENI. This CDR3 comprises 14 residues. Trimming left V 3 bases short and J 4 bases short, with 11 bases between. The protocol was immunoSEQ multiplex PCR, while the TCRdb copy is restricted to in-frame clones and leaves out a portion. This table has roughly 300,000 clones, about 92% appearing once. The receptor was derived from a woman aged 25 to 39 who had recovered from COVID-19. The V call is TRBV18, the J call TRBJ2-3; weak D call: TRBD2 (6 bases). Sequencing was done on a sample of PBMCs or T cells enriched from blood (not recorded which). The CDR3 loop reads CASSPPSESDTQYF. Here the CDR3 DNA reads TGTGCCAGCTCACCGCCTAGCGAATCAGATACGCAGTATTTT.